A selection of T cell receptor beta chains follows, all from one sample in a study of low-dose radiotherapy and immunotherapy resistance in tumors. TCRdb redid the calling of the reads with MiXCR, one entry per CDR3 protein. Altogether 45,000 to 75,000 distinct CDR3 sequences are present, approximately 25% being singletons, with the ten largest covering 5.7%. The sample in question was PBMCs, obtained before treatment. The source is a male donor with prostate cancer. CDR3s include the opening cysteine and the closing phenylalanine or tryptophan. D genes are given only for firm matches. The size entry is marked missing in some rows and otherwise reads once, few, many or a size class.

clone_size j_call d_call cdr3_length v_call cdr3_nt cdr3_aa
. TRBJ2-3 TRBD2 15 TRBV12-3/TRBV12-4 TGTGCCAGCAGCCCCACTAGCGGCTACACAGATACGCAGTATTTT CASSPTSGYTDTQYF
many TRBJ1-1 . 13 TRBV27 TGTGCCAGCAGTCGAGGACAGACGAAAGAAGCTTTCTTT CASSRGQTKEAFF
once TRBJ1-1 TRBD1 15 TRBV27 TGTGCCAGCGGCCGGACAGGGGTTATGAACACTGAAGCTTTCTTT CASGRTGVMNTEAFF
many TRBJ2-7 TRBD1 14 TRBV28 TGTGCCTCGCTGGGACAGGGCTATCCCTACGAGCAGTACTTC CASLGQGYPYEQYF
few TRBJ1-2 TRBD1 15 TRBV7-2 TGTGCCAGCAGCACCCGGACAGGTTTGCCCGATGGCTACACCTTC CASSTRTGLPDGYTF
many TRBJ1-1 . 16 TRBV18 TGTGCCAGCTCACCGTCTCAAAAGACCTTGAACACTGAAGCTTTCTTT CASSPSQKTLNTEAFF
. TRBJ1-1 TRBD1 14 TRBV11-1 TGTGCCAGCAGCTCCTCGCAGGGGGGGACTGAAGCTTTCTTT CASSSSQGGTEAFF
many TRBJ2-7 TRBD2 18 TRBV6-1 TGTGCCAGCAGTGGGAGCGTCGGAACGGGAGGGCCTAGGAACGAGCAGTACTTC CASSGSVGTGGPRNEQYF
many TRBJ1-1 . 13 TRBV3-1 TGTGCCAGCAGCGCCGGCGGGAACACTGAAGCTTTCTTT CASSAGGNTEAFF
many TRBJ1-5 . 14 TRBV10-2 TGCGCCAGCAGTCAGGGTTGGGGCAATCAGCCCCAGCATTTT CASSQGWGNQPQHF
many TRBJ2-7 TRBD2 14 TRBV7-7 TGTGCCAGCAGCTTAGAAGCGGGAGTGGGAGAGCAGTACTTC CASSLEAGVGEQYF
many TRBJ2-7 TRBD2 15 TRBV30 TGTGCCTGGAGGAACCTAGCGGGAGGGTTTTACGAGCAGTACTTC CAWRNLAGGFYEQYF
many TRBJ1-6 . 15 TRBV5-1 TGCGCCAGCAGCTTGGGTGGGGTGAGCAATTCACCCCTCCACTTT CASSLGGVSNSPLHF
few TRBJ2-5 . 14 TRBV11-2 TGTGCCAGCAGCCGGAGGGGGGGCCAAGAGACCCAGTACTTC CASSRRGGQETQYF
few TRBJ2-5 . 13 TRBV10-2 TGCGCCAGCAAAGGACAGCCCCAAGAGACCCAGTACTTC CASKGQPQETQYF
many TRBJ2-3 TRBD2 17 TRBV7-9 TGTGCCAGCAGCTTAGAAGCTAGCGGGAGGCGCACAGATACGCAGTATTTT CASSLEASGRRTDTQYF
many TRBJ2-1 TRBD1 16 TRBV3-1 TGTGCCAGCAGCCAAGATCTGGTAGGGGGCGTCAATGAGCAGTTCTTC CASSQDLVGGVNEQFF
many TRBJ2-5 TRBD2 16 TRBV19 TGTGCCAGTAGTCCTAGGGGGACTAGCGGGCAAGAGACCCAGTACTTC CASSPRGTSGQETQYF
many TRBJ2-1 . 13 TRBV9 TGTGCCAGCAGCGGACAGATCGTCAATGAGCAGTTCTTC CASSGQIVNEQFF
many TRBJ2-3 TRBD1 21 TRBV27 TGTGCCAGCAGTCCGATAAACGGCCCCGGGACAGGGGAGGTGGAGTGGAATACGCAGTATTTT CASSPINGPGTGEVEWNTQYF
many TRBJ2-1 . 15 TRBV6-4 TGTGCCAGCAGTGATCATCGGGGGTTGTACAATGAGCAGTTCTTC CASSDHRGLYNEQFF
many TRBJ2-3 TRBD1 16 TRBV4-1 TGCGCCAGCAGCCAAGGACAGGGCGGAATTGAGGGTGGGCAGTATTTT CASSQGQGGIEGGQYF
many TRBJ2-1 . 15 TRBV5-1 TGCGCCAGCAGCTTGACTAGCCTGTTCTACAATGAGCAGTTCTTC CASSLTSLFYNEQFF
. TRBJ2-3 TRBD2 17 TRBV3-1 TGTGCCAGCAGCCCCTGGCGGGAGATCAGGGGCACAGATACGCAGTATTTT CASSPWREIRGTDTQYF
. TRBJ2-1 . 15 TRBV28 TGTGCCAGCATTCTGAGGAGGGGGCCATACAATGAGCAGTTCTTC CASILRRGPYNEQFF
. TRBJ2-1 . 16 TRBV6-5 TGTGCCAGCAGTTACTCGGTAGACTCCCTTAGGGAGGAGCAGTTCTTC CASSYSVDSLREEQFF
. TRBJ2-1 TRBD1 15 TRBV29-1 TGCAGCGTTGGGGACAGGGCGAACTCCTACAATGAGCAGTTCTTC CSVGDRANSYNEQFF
many TRBJ2-1 . 19 TRBV6-5 TGTGCCAGCAGTTACACCCCACCCTCACTAGCTCTTGGGGTTAATGAGCAGTTCTTC CASSYTPPSLALGVNEQFF
many TRBJ2-1 TRBD2 13 TRBV24-1 TGTGCCGTGAGCGGGAGCTCCTACAATGAGCAGTTCTTC CAVSGSSYNEQFF
many TRBJ2-7 TRBD2 16 TRBV5-1 TGCGCCAGCAGCTTAACCCCCGGGACTAGAGGGAACGAGCAGTACTTC CASSLTPGTRGNEQYF
many TRBJ1-5 . 14 TRBV6-5 TGTGCCAGCAGTTACGGGGGCAGTAATCAGCCCCAGCATTTT CASSYGGSNQPQHF
. TRBJ2-1 TRBD1 16 TRBV5-6 TGTGCCAGCAGCTTGAATTTTAGGGGGCGAGACAATGAGCAGTTCTTC CASSLNFRGRDNEQFF
few TRBJ2-3 TRBD1 15 TRBV5-4 TGTGCCAGCAGCCCTCAAGGACAGGGCACAGATACGCAGTATTTT CASSPQGQGTDTQYF
once TRBJ2-5 TRBD2 15 TRBV19 TGTGCCAGTAAAGGCGCGGGAGGGCCTCGGGAGACCCAGTACTTC CASKGAGGPRETQYF
few TRBJ2-7 TRBD2 15 TRBV29-1 TGCAGCGTCGTCCCGGGACTAGCGGGAACAAACGAGCAGTACTTC CSVVPGLAGTNEQYF
few TRBJ2-3 . 13 TRBV21-1 TGTGCCAGCAGCAAAGCGCCGACGGATACGCAGTATTTT CASSKAPTDTQYF
many TRBJ2-1 . 14 TRBV5-1 TGCGCCAGCAAAAAGCTGGTCTCCTACAATGAGCAGTTCTTC CASKKLVSYNEQFF
few TRBJ1-3 TRBD1 15 TRBV6-8 TGTGCCAGCAGTGAAAGAAGGGGGCTCGGAAACACCATATATTTT CASSERRGLGNTIYF
many TRBJ2-4 TRBD2 16 TRBV7-8 TGTGCCAGCAGCTCTGGACTAGCGGGGGGCCCCAACATTCAGTACTTC CASSSGLAGGPNIQYF
many TRBJ2-7 TRBD1 13 TRBV5-6 TGTGCCAGCAGACTGACAGGGTTCAACGAGCAGTACTTC CASRLTGFNEQYF
many TRBJ2-7 . 17 TRBV20-1 TGCAGTGCAAGCATGGTGAGCCGGGTCCAGGGGATCTACGAGCAGTACTTC CSASMVSRVQGIYEQYF
few TRBJ2-2 . 15 TRBV5-4 TGTGCCAGCAGCCCCCAAGGGAAAAACACCGGGGAGCTGTTTTTT CASSPQGKNTGELFF
many TRBJ1-6 . 15 TRBV6-5 TGTGCCAGCAGGCCTCCGGGAGTTCGTAATTCACCCCTCCACTTT CASRPPGVRNSPLHF
many TRBJ1-2 TRBD1 12 TRBV20-1 TGCAGTGCGCCTGACAGGGTCTATGGCTACACCTTC CSAPDRVYGYTF
. TRBJ1-4 . 16 TRBV9 TGTGCCAGCAGCGTGTCCTCGGACCGATTTGGGAGAAAACTGTTTTTT CASSVSSDRFGRKLFF
many TRBJ2-7 . 12 TRBV28 TGTGCCAGCGCCGGACAGTCCTACGAGCAGTACTTC CASAGQSYEQYF